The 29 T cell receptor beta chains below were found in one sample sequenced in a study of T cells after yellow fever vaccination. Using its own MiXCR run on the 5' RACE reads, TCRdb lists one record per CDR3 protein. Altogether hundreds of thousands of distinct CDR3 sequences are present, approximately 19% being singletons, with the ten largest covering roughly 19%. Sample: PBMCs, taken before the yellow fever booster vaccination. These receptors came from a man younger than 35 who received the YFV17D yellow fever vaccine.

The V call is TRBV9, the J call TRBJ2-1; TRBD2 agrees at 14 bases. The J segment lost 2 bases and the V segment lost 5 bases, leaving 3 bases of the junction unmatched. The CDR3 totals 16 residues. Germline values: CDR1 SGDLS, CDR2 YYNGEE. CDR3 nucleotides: TGTGCCAGCAGTTGGACTAGCGGGGGGACCTACAATGAGCAGTTCTTC. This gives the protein CASSWTSGGTYNEQFF.

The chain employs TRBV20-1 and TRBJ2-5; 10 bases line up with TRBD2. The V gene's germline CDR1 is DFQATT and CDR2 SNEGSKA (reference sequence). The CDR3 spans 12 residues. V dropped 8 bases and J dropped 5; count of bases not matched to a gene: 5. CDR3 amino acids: CSSPTSGETQYF. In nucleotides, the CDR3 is TGCAGTTCTCCGACTAGCGGGGAGACCCAGTACTTC.

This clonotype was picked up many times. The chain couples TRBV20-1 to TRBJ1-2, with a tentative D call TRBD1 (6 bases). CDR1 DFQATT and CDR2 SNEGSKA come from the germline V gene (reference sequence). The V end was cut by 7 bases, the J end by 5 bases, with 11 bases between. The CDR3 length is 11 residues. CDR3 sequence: CSGTGTYGYTF. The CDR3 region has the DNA TGCAGTGGAACAGGGACGTATGGCTACACCTTC.

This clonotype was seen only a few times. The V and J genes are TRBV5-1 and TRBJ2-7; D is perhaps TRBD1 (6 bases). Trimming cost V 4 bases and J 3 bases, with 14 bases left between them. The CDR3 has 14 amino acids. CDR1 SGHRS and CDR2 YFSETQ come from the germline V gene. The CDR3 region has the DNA TGCGCCAGCAGCCCCGACAGGATCCTCTACGAGCAGTACTTC. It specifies CASSPDRILYEQYF. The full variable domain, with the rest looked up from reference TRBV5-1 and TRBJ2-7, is KAGVTQTPRYLIKTRGQQVTLSCSPISGHRSVSWYQQTPGQGLQFLFEYFSETQRNKGNFPGRFSGRQFSNSRSEMNVSTLELGDSALYLCASSPDRILYEQYFGPGTRLTVT.

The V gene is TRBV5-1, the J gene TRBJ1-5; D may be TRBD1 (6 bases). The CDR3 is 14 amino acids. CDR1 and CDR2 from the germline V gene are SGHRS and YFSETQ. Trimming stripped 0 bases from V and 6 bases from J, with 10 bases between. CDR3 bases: TGCGCCAGCAGCTTGGAGGGGGACGGTCAGCCCCAGCATTTT. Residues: CASSLEGDGQPQHF.

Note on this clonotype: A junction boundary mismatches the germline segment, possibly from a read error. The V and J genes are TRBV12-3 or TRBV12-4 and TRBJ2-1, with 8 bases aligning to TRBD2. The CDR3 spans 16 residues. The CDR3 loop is CASRLVPGLVVNEQFF. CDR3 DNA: TGTGCCAGCAGATTAGTCCCGGGACTAGTTGTCAATGAGCAGTTCTTC.

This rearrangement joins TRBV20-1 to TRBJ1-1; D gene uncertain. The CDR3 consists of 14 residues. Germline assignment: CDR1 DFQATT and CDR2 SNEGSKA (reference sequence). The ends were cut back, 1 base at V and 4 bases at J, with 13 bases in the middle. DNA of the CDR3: TGCAGTGCTAGAGCCCCGCGCATCGGCACTGAAGCTTTCTTT. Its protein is CSARAPRIGTEAFF.

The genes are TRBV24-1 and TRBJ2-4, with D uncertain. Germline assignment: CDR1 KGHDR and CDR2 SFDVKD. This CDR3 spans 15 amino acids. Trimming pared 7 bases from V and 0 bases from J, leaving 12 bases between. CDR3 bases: TGTGCCACCAGGTCAGGTACGCTAGCCAAAAACATTCAGTACTTC. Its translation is CATRSGTLAKNIQYF.

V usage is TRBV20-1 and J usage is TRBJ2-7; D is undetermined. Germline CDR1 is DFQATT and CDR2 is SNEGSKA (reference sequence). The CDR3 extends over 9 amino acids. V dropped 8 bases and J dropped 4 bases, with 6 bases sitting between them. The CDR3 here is CSPSYEQYV. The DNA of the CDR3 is TGCAGTCCATCATACGAGCAGTACGTC.

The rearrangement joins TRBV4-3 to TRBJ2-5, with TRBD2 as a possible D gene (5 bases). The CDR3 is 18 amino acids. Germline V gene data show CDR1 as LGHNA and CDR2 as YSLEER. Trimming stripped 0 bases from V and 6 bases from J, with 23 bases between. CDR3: CASSQDPLAANSLQTQYF. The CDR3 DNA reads TGCGCCAGCAGCCAAGATCCGCTAGCCGCCAATAGCCTACAGACCCAGTACTTC.

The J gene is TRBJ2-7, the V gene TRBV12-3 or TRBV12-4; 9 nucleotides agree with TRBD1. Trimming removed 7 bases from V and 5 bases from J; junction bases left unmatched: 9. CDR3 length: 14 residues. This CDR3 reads CASTVGQGFDEQYF. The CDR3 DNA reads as TGTGCCAGCACTGTAGGACAGGGGTTCGACGAGCAGTACTTC.

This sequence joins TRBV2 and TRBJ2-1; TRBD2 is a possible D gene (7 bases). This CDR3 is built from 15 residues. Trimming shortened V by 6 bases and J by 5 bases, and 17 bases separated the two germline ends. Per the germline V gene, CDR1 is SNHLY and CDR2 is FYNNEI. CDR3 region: CASRLMGGPNNEQFF. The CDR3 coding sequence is TGTGCCAGCAGACTTATGGGGGGGCCAAACAATGAGCAGTTCTTC.

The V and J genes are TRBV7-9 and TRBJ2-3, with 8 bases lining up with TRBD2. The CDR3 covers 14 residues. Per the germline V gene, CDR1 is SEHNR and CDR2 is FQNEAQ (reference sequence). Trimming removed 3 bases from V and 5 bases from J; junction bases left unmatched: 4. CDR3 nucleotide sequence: TGTGCCAGCAGCTTGAGCGGGGGTCAAGATACGCAGTATTTT. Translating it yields CASSLSGGQDTQYF.

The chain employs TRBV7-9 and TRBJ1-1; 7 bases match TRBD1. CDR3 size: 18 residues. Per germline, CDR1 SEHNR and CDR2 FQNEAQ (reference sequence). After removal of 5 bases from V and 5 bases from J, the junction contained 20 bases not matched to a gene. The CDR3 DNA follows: TGTGCCAGCAGCGATGGAGCTTCGGGGAGGGGGCTAGGGACTGAAGCTTTCTTT. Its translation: CASSDGASGRGLGTEAFF.

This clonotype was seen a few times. CDR3 sequence reads: CASSLLERVRTQYF. CDR3 nucleotide sequence: TGTGCCAGCAGTCTCCTTGAGAGGGTGAGGACCCAGTACTTC. This chain connects TRBV12-3 or TRBV12-4 to TRBJ2-5; D possibly corresponds to TRBD2 (5 bases). The CDR3 is 14 amino acids. V gave up 5 bases and J gave up 7 bases, with 17 bases separating them.

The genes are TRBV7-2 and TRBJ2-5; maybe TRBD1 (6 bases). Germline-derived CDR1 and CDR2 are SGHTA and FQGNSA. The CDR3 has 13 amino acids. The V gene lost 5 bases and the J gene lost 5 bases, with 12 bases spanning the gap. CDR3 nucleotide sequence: TGTGCCAGCAGCCAAACAGGGTGGGAGACCCAGTACTTC. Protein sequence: CASSQTGWETQYF.

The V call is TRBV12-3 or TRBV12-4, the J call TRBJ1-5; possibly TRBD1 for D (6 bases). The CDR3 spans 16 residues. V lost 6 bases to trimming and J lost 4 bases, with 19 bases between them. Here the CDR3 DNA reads TGTGCCAGCAGCTGGGTGAGCAGGGGAAAAAATCAGCCCCAGCATTTT. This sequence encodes CASSWVSRGKNQPQHF.

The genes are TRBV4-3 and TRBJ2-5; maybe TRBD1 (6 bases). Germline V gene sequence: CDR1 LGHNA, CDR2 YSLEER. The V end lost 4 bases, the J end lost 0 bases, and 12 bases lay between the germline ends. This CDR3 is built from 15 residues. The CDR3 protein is CASSLEGQDQETQYF. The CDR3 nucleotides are TGCGCCAGCAGCCTAGAGGGACAAGACCAAGAGACCCAGTACTTC.

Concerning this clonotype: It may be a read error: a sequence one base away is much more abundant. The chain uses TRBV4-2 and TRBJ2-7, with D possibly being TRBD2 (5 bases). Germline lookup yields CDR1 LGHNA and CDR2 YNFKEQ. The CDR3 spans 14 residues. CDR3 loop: CAGSQAGDGYEQYF. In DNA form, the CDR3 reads TGTGCCGGCAGCCAAGCCGGGGATGGATACGAGCAGTACTTC.

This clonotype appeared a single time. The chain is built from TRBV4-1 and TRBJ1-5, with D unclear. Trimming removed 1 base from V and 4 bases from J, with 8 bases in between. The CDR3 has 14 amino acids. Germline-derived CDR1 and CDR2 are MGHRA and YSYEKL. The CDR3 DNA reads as TGCGCCAGCAGCCAAGTTACGGGAAATCAGCCCCAGCATTTT. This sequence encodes CASSQVTGNQPQHF.

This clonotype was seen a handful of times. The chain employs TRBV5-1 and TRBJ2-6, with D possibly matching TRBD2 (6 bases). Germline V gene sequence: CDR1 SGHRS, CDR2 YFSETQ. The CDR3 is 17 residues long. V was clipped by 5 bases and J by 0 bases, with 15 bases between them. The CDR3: CASRVSGLLSGANVLTF. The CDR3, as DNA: TGCGCCAGCAGGGTATCGGGACTTCTCTCTGGGGCCAACGTCCTGACTTTC.

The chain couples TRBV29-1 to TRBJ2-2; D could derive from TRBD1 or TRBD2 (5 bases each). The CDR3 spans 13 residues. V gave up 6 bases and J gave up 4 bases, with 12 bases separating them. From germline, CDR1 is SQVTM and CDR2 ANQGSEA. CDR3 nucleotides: TGCAGCGTCCCCCGGGACGGCACCGGGGAGCTGTTTTTT. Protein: CSVPRDGTGELFF.

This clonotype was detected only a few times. CDR3 sequence (DNA): TGTGCCAGCAGTCGACAGGCAAATAGCAATCAGCCCCAGCATTTT. It is translated as CASSRQANSNQPQHF. The gene calls are TRBV6-5 and TRBJ1-5; D possibly corresponds to TRBD1 (6 bases). Trimming left V 5 bases short and J 0 bases short, with 11 bases between. Germline V gene sequence: CDR1 MNHEY, CDR2 SVGAGI. The CDR3 has 15 amino acids.

CDR3: CASSSTPKAGLAKNIQYF. The CDR3 DNA reads TGTGCCAGCAGCTCCACGCCGAAAGCTGGCCTAGCCAAAAACATTCAGTACTTC. V usage is TRBV5-6 and J usage is TRBJ2-4; no clear D gene. CDR3 size: 18 residues. Per germline, CDR1 SGHDT and CDR2 YYEEEE. Trimming cost V 3 bases and J 0 bases, with 19 bases left between them.

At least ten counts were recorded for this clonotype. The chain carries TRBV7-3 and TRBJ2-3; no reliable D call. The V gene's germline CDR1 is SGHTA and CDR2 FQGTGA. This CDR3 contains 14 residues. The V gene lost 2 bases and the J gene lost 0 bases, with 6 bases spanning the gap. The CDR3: CASSLLGSTDTQYF. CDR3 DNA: TGTGCCAGCAGCTTATTGGGGAGCACAGATACGCAGTATTTT.

The CDR3 region is CASSQEGPSGGLSPTDTQYF. The CDR3, as DNA: TGCGCCAGCAGCCAAGAGGGCCCGAGCGGGGGGCTTTCGCCCACAGATACGCAGTATTTT. This chain uses TRBV4-3 with TRBJ2-3; TRBD2 matches 9 bases. The germline CDR1 and CDR2 sequences are LGHNA and YSLEER. The CDR3 extends over 20 amino acids. V gave up 0 bases and J gave up 2 bases; unmatched junction bases: 15.

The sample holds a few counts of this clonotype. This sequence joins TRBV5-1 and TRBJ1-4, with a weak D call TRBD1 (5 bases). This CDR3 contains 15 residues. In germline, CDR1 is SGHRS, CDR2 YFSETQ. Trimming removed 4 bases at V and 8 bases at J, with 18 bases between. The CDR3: CASSPLGSGREKLFF. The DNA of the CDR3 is TGCGCCAGCAGCCCGCTAGGGTCAGGGCGAGAAAAACTGTTTTTT.

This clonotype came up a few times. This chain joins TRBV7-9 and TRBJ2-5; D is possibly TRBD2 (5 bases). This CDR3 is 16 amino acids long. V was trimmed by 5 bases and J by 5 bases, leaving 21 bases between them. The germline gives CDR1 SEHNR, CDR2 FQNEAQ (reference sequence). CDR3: CASSPPTSGRGETQYF. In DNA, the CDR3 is TGTGCCAGCAGCCCACCAACCTCAGGACGGGGTGAGACCCAGTACTTC.

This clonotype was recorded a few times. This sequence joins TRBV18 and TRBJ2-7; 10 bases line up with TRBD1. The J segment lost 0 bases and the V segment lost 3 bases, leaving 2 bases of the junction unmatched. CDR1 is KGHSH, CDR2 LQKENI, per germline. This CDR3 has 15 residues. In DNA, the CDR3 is TGTGCCAGCTCACCCGGGACAGGGGCCTCCTACGAGCAGTACTTC. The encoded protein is CASSPGTGASYEQYF. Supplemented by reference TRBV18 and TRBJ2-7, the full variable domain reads NAGVMQNPRHLVRRRGQEARLRCSPMKGHSHVYWYRQLPEEGLKFMVYLQKENIIDESGMPKERFSAEFPKEGPSILRIQQVVRGDSAAYFCASSPGTGASYEQYFGPGTRLTVT.